This T cell receptor (beta chain) emerged from a study of T cells after yellow fever vaccination. Trimming removed 0 bases from V and 7 bases from J; junction bases left unmatched: 9. The CDR3 runs to 16 residues. Germline assignment: CDR1 LGHNA and CDR2 YNFKEQ. MiXCR was run by TCRdb on the 5' RACE reads, yielding one entry per CDR3 protein. The table lists about 350,000 distinct CDR3 sequences, 12% of them singletons, with 3.2% in the top ten. Specimen: CD4+ T cells sorted from PBMCs, collected 15 days after the yellow fever booster vaccination. The receptor's source is a man younger than 35 who received the YFV17D yellow fever vaccine. This chain joins TRBV4-2 and TRBJ1-5, with 7 bases identical to TRBD1. The CDR3 sequence: CASSQDRGASGQPQHF. DNA of the CDR3: TGTGCCAGCAGCCAAGACAGGGGGGCTTCTGGGCAGCCCCAGCATTTT.